Listed below are T cell receptor beta chains from one sample, sequenced in a study of blood T cell repertoires in COVID-19. Profiled with immunoSEQ multiplex PCR; TCRdb holds only in-frame clones, not every one. The table lists 40,000 to 55,000 clones, 88% of them singletons. What was sequenced was peripheral blood. The receptors shown here come from a man aged 45-60 years with active COVID-19. Both conserved end residues are part of each CDR3. D genes are given only for firm matches.

>TRBJ1-5|TRBV7-6|.
TGTGCCAGCAGCCCTACACGGGGCAATCAGCCCCAGCATTTT
CASSPTRGNQPQHF
>TRBJ2-2|TRBV7-2|.
TGTGCCAGCAGCTTAGGTCTAGCGGGGGAGCTGTTTTTT
CASSLGLAGELFF
>TRBJ2-7|TRBV5-8|TRBD2
TGTGCCAGCAGCTTTCTTGGACTAGTCTCCGAGCAGTACTTC
CASSFLGLVSEQYF
>TRBJ2-7|TRBV5-6|TRBD2
TGTGCCAGCAGCAACGGACTAGCTCCCTTCGGGGAGCAGTACTTC
CASSNGLAPFGEQYF
>TRBJ2-5|TRBV2|TRBD2
TGTGCCAGCAGGGGGACTAGCGGGGCGGAGACCCAGTACTTC
CASRGTSGAETQYF
>TRBJ2-7|TRBV14|TRBD2
TGTGCCAGCAGCCATGGACTAGCGGGAAGGGGCGAGCAGTACTTC
CASSHGLAGRGEQYF
>TRBJ2-3|TRBV7-3|TRBD2
TGTGCCAGCAGCTCCCCTAACGGGGGGGGGTTCACAGATACGCAGTATTTT
CASSSPNGGGFTDTQYF
>TRBJ1-1|TRBV6-6|.
TGTGCCAGCAGTTACGATGGGCAGTTCACTGAAGCTTTCTTT
CASSYDGQFTEAFF
>TRBJ1-3|TRBV29-1|.
TGCAGCGTTGGATCCGGCGCGGAAAACACCATATATTTT
CSVGSGAENTIYF
>TRBJ2-3|TRBV6-5|TRBD2
TGTGCCAGCAGCGGGGGGAGGGCAGATACGCAGTATTTT
CASSGGRADTQYF
>TRBJ1-6|TRBV18|.
TGTGCCAGCTCACCGGCCTTAAATTCACCCCTCCACTTT
CASSPALNSPLHF
>TRBJ2-1|TRBV7-8|TRBD2
TGTGCCAGCAGCTTATCAGGACTAGTTTTCAATGAGCAGTTCTTC
CASSLSGLVFNEQFF
>TRBJ1-2|TRBV24-1|.
TGTGCCACCAGTGGGACGGAGGAGGACTATGGCTACACCTTC
CATSGTEEDYGYTF
>TRBJ1-3|TRBV5-6|TRBD1
TGTGCCAGCAGCCTGACAGGGAGCTCTGGAAACACCATATATTTT
CASSLTGSSGNTIYF
>TRBJ1-1|TRBV5-6|.
TGTGCCAGCAGCTCCCCATGGGCAGGGATGAACACTGAAGCTTTCTTT
CASSSPWAGMNTEAFF
>TRBJ2-1|TRBV18|TRBD2
TGTGCCAGCTCACCACCTGGCGGGAGTGGGAATGAGCAGTTCTTC
CASSPPGGSGNEQFF
>TRBJ2-1|TRBV7-9|.
TGTGCCAGCAGCCACCGTTACGCGGGCGGCGTCTACAATGAGCAGTTCTTC
CASSHRYAGGVYNEQFF
>TRBJ2-3|TRBV11-2|.
TGTGCCAGCAGCCGACAGGTCAAGCCTAGCACAGATACGCAGTATTTT
CASSRQVKPSTDTQYF
>TRBJ2-3|TRBV6-5|.
TGTGCCAGCAGAACACAGGGTACAGATACGCAGTATTTT
CASRTQGTDTQYF
>TRBJ2-7|TRBV27|TRBD2
TGTGCCAGCAGCTTCCGTAGCGGGGCCCTCTACGAGCAGTACTTC
CASSFRSGALYEQYF
>TRBJ1-1|TRBV5-4|.
TGTGCCAGCAGCTTGGAATCGGGGGGGAACACTGAAGCTTTCTTT
CASSLESGGNTEAFF
>TRBJ1-2|TRBV2|.
TGTGCCAGCAGTGGGCTACAGGGTCCGAACTATGGCTACACCTTC
CASSGLQGPNYGYTF
>TRBJ2-7|TRBV6-2/TRBV6-3|TRBD1
TGTGCCAGCAGTTACTCACTGGGGACAGCCCGGCAGTGGCAGTACTTC
CASSYSLGTARQWQYF
>TRBJ2-2|TRBV29-1|TRBD2
TGCAGCGTGCCCGGAGGGGGACTAGCGAACACCGGGGAGCTGTTTTTT
CSVPGGGLANTGELFF
>TRBJ1-5|TRBV3-1/TRBV3-2|TRBD1
TGTGCCAGCAGCCAGAAGACAGGGCGGCTTCACAATCAGCCCCAGCATTTT
CASSQKTGRLHNQPQHF
>TRBJ1-4|TRBV19|TRBD1
TGTGCCAGTACTCCCCGGGACAGGGGGTCAACTAATGAAAAACTGTTTTTT
CASTPRDRGSTNEKLFF
>TRBJ2-1|TRBV3-1/TRBV3-2|TRBD2
TGTGCCAGCAGCCCCCGGACTAGCGGGAAGGATGAGCAGTTCTTC
CASSPRTSGKDEQFF